The sequence of this T cell receptor (beta chain) was determined in a study of cytomegalovirus exposure and HLA in healthy donors. As for the study in general: Earlier findings included roughly 120 million unique TCR beta sequences obtained from approximately 170 million T cells. The study placed approximately 80% of its 398 genotyped donors in the Caucasian-associated ancestry cluster. Study observations and caveats: Of the V segments, some could not be distinguished, including TRBV6-2 and TRBV6-3, and were excluded. Among TCR beta chains of equal frequency, HLA-associated ones were more clonally expanded in a later analysis.

Germline-derived CDR1 and CDR2 are SGHAT and FQDESV (reference sequence). Trimming cost V 3 bases and J 0 bases, with 8 bases left between them. The length of the CDR3 is 15 residues. The PCR had 60 Vbeta and 13 Jbeta primers. This table comes from immunoSEQ multiplex PCR, and its TCRdb copy is limited to in-frame clones, with some not included. The sample holds approximately 170,000 clones, 81% seen once. Comments on this clone: Its specificity is unknown.

The sequencing sample was made of PBMCs. This clonotype was sampled from a man aged 50 to 60 in good health and CMV-seropositive. This rearrangement joins TRBV11-1 to TRBJ2-2; D call uncertain. CDR3: CASSFRNANTGELFF. The CDR3 nucleotides read TGTGCCAGCAGCTTCAGGAATGCGAACACCGGGGAGCTGTTTTTT.